The 10 T cell receptor beta chains below were found in one sample sequenced in a study of radiotherapy plus CTLA-4 blockade in lung cancer. The table came from immunoSEQ multiplex PCR; TCRdb's copy has only in-frame clones and leaves some out. The table shows around 99,000 clones, with about 86% occurring only once. The specimen comprised peripheral blood, sampled from a patient treated with radiotherapy plus ipilimumab. The source of these receptors is a human donor with non-small cell lung cancer that progressed on radiotherapy plus ipilimumab.

This chain connects TRBV29-1 to TRBJ2-3; a possible D gene is TRBD1 (7 bases). The CDR3 length is 17 residues. Looked up from germline, CDR1 is SQVTM and CDR2 is ANQGSEA. V was clipped by 5 bases and J by 7 bases, with 28 bases between them. The CDR3 protein is CSVIGTASGGARYTQYF. CDR3 coding DNA: TGCAGCGTTATTGGGACAGCCTCCGGGGGAGCGAGATATACGCAGTATTTT.

Regarding this clone: Other DNA sequences in the sample encode the same CDR3. The chain recombines TRBV5-1 with TRBJ1-3; 7 bases fit TRBD1. V gave up 4 bases and J gave up 2 bases; unmatched junction bases: 3. This CDR3 has 14 residues. Germline lookup yields CDR1 SGHRS and CDR2 YFSETQ. The CDR3: CASSPGTAGNTIYF. The DNA of the CDR3 is TGCGCCAGCAGCCCGGGGACAGCTGGAAACACCATATATTTT.

V gene TRBV9 combines with J gene TRBJ2-3, with 8 bases aligning to TRBD2. CDR1 and CDR2 from the germline V gene are SGDLS and YYNGEE. Unmatched junction bases numbered 9, after V lost 3 bases and J lost 0 bases. This CDR3 has 17 residues. For the CDR3, the DNA is TGTGCCAGCAGCGCCATTTGGGCGGGAGGAAGCACAGATACGCAGTATTTT. Encoded protein: CASSAIWAGGSTDTQYF.

This clone was detected once. The chain employs TRBV4-1 and TRBJ2-1; TRBD2 matches 8 bases. Germline trimming cut 3 bases from V and 0 bases from J; bases unmatched to any gene: 7. The CDR3 sequence is 17 residues long. Germline V gives CDR1 MGHRA, CDR2 YSYEKL. In DNA form, the CDR3 reads TGCGCCAGCAGCCATACCACTAGCGGAAGCTCCTACAATGAGCAGTTCTTC. Protein: CASSHTTSGSSYNEQFF.

The chain employs TRBV7-8 and TRBJ2-7; 10 nucleotides line up with TRBD2. The CDR3 runs 17 residues. Germline V CDR1 and CDR2: SGHVS, FQNEAQ. V lost 0 bases and J lost 1; bases outside the gene matches: 6. CDR3 in amino acids: CASSLALSSGGSYEQYF. The CDR3 nucleotides are TGTGCCAGCAGCTTAGCGCTCTCTAGCGGGGGATCCTACGAGCAGTACTTC. The whole variable domain, filled in from reference TRBV7-8 and TRBJ2-7, reads GAGVSQSPRYKVAKRGQDVALRCDPISGHVSLFWYQQALGQGPEFLTYFQNEAQLDKSGLPSDRFFAERPEGSVSTLKIQRTQQEDSAVYLCASSLALSSGGSYEQYFGPGTRLTVT.

The rearrangement links TRBV5-1 to TRBJ1-2; D uncertain. The CDR3 loop spans 13 amino acids. The germline V and J ends were trimmed by 0 bases and 8 bases, with 11 bases remaining between them. Germline V CDR1 and CDR2: SGHRS, YFSETQ. The CDR3 DNA reads as TGCGCCAGCAGCTTGGCCGGACCTGGGGGCTACACCTTC. Amino acid sequence: CASSLAGPGGYTF.

CDR3 protein: CASSEGGAGYLSSYNEQFF. The CDR3 DNA reads as TGTGCCAGCAGTGAAGGAGGAGCGGGATATCTGAGCTCCTACAATGAGCAGTTCTTC. V is TRBV6-1 and J is TRBJ2-1, with 7 bases matching TRBD2. Germline CDR1 and CDR2: MNHNS and SASEGT. V lost 1 base, J lost 0 bases, and 12 bases stayed unmatched. The CDR3 runs to 19 residues.

The sample holds a few counts of this clone. The V gene is TRBV18, the J gene TRBJ2-7, with 7 bases lining up with TRBD2. Germline assignment: CDR1 KGHSH and CDR2 LQKENI. The CDR3 sequence is 14 residues long. With V trimmed by 5 bases and J by 0 bases, 4 bases remained unmatched. CDR3 amino acids: CASSFSGNSYEQYF. CDR3 bases: TGTGCCAGCTCATTCAGCGGGAACTCCTACGAGCAGTACTTC. Supplemented by reference TRBV18 and TRBJ2-7, the full variable domain reads NAGVMQNPRHLVRRRGQEARLRCSPMKGHSHVYWYRQLPEEGLKFMVYLQKENIIDESGMPKERFSAEFPKEGPSILRIQQVVRGDSAAYFCASSFSGNSYEQYFGPGTRLTVT.

The J gene is TRBJ2-3, the V gene TRBV2; D is undetermined. The CDR3 runs 15 residues. Trimming took off 6 bases at V and 1 base at J, with 14 bases between the two ends. The germline V gene has CDR1 SNHLY and CDR2 FYNNEI. The CDR3 DNA is TGTGCCAGCAGCCCAGGACCGAAGGGCACAGATACGCAGTATTTT. Amino acids: CASSPGPKGTDTQYF.

This chain uses TRBV15 with TRBJ2-1; TRBD1 agrees at 8 bases. This CDR3 is 14 amino acids long. Per the germline V gene, CDR1 is LNHNV and CDR2 is YYDKDF (reference sequence). Germline trimming cut 1 base from V and 6 bases from J; bases unmatched to any gene: 2. The CDR3 coding sequence is TGTGCCACCAGCAGAGCAGGGGGCGGCAATGAGCAGTTCTTC. Residues: CATSRAGGGNEQFF.